This TCR beta chain came from a study of T cell responses to AZD1222 COVID-19 vaccine. As for this clone: Its antigen is not identified.

The junction had 12 bases not matched to a gene; V was cut back by 7 bases and J by 3 bases. Germline CDR1 and CDR2: ENHRY and SYGVKD. The CDR3 loop spans 17 amino acids. Study-level results: Targeting of unmutated variant regions was reportedly seen in nearly half of spike-specific TCRs. Following two doses of AZD1222, Spike-specific TCR breadth and depth rose. The donor group comprised mostly white British people and more females; the analysis possibly underestimated clonal diversity. Repertoires were obtained only post-peak T cell response.

Assay used: immunoSEQ multiplex PCR; TCRdb lists only in-frame clones, some missing. The table includes about 100,000 clones, about 87% detected once. The V and J genes are TRBV10-3 and TRBJ2-7, with 13 bases matching TRBD2. The receptor was isolated from an adult in good health. The source material was peripheral blood, sampled on day 0 of MenACWY control vaccination. The CDR3 DNA reads as TGTGCCATCAAGGGCAGGGGAACTAGCGGGAGGGACTACGAGCAGTACTTC. Its translation: CAIKGRGTSGRDYEQYF.